This entry is about one T cell receptor beta chain. This table comes from immunoSEQ multiplex PCR, and its TCRdb copy is limited to in-frame clones, with some not included. The repertoire includes over 40,000 clones, 75% to 85% of them detected once, and approximately 0.77% sits in the top ten. The sample is drawn from a study of memory CD4+ T cells and cytomegalovirus serostatus. With 5 bases removed from V and 5 bases from J, the gap between germline ends came to 10 bases. CDR3 size: 13 residues. Germline CDR1 reads SGHTA; CDR2 reads FQGTGA. The sort gate was single viable CD3+CD4+CD8-CD45RO+ cells for memory CD4+ T cells.

The receptor's source is an adult in good health and CMV-seronegative. The gene calls are TRBV7-3 and TRBJ1-5; D remains unclear. What was sequenced was memory CD4+ T cells from blood. CDR3 in DNA: TGTGCCAGCAGCCCGGGCCGCCATCAGCCCCAGCATTTT. Translating it yields CASSPGRHQPQHF.